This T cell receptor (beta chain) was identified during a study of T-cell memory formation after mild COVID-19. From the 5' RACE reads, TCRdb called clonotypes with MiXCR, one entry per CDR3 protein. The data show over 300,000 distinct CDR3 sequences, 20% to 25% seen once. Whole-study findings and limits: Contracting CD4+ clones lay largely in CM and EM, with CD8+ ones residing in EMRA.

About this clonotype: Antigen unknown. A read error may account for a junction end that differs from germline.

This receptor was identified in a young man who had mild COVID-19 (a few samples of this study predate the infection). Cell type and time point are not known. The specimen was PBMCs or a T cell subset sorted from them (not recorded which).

In nucleotides, the CDR3 is TGTGCTAGCAGCCCCCTGGACAGAGAGAACACTGAAGCTTTCTTT. It yields the protein CASSPLDRENTEAFF. The chain joins TRBV7-7 to TRBJ1-1, with D maybe TRBD1 (6 bases). CDR3 length: 15 amino acids. The germline V gene has CDR1 SSHAT and CDR2 FNYEAQ (reference sequence).